A selection of T cell receptor beta chains follows, all from one sample in a study of cytomegalovirus exposure and HLA in healthy donors. The assay was immunoSEQ multiplex PCR, and TCRdb's table has in-frame clones only and misses some. This repertoire shows some 160,000 clones, almost 80% found once; its top ten account for approximately 1.5%. The sample consisted of PBMCs. Receptor source: a woman under 40 in good health and CMV-seronegative. The CDR3 runs from the conserved cysteine through the conserved F or W. The D gene is left open where the match is weak. Some rows mark clone size as missing; the rest say once, few, many or name a class of expanded clone.

d_call j_call clone_size v_call cdr3_aa cdr3_nt
- TRBJ2-5 - TRBV5-1 CASSLGGTSKETQYF TGCGCCAGCAGCTTGGGTGGGACTTCGAAGGAGACCCAGTACTTC
- TRBJ1-1 - TRBV5-1 CATRGGGTEAFF TGCGCCACCAGAGGGGGGGGGACTGAAGCTTTCTTT
TRBD1 TRBJ2-1 - TRBV4-1 CASSQGQGQRLEFF TGCGCCAGCAGCCAAGGACAGGGCCAACGTTTGGAGTTCTTC
- TRBJ1-1 - TRBV4-2 CASSQTGPGTEAFF TGTGCCAGCAGCCAAACAGGGCCGGGGACTGAAGCTTTCTTT
- TRBJ1-1 - TRBV29-1 CSSRQPNTEAFF TGCAGCTCACGACAGCCTAACACTGAAGCTTTCTTT
TRBD1 TRBJ2-1 - TRBV5-1 CASSLGTGYGKFF TGCGCCAGCAGCTTGGGGACAGGTTATGGAAAGTTCTTC
TRBD1 TRBJ1-3 - TRBV5-1 CASSHRQGDGNTIYF TGCGCCAGCAGCCATCGGCAGGGGGACGGAAACACCATATATTTT
TRBD1 TRBJ2-2 - TRBV6-1 CASSTLTGGTGELFF TGTGCCAGCAGCACGCTGACAGGGGGCACCGGGGAGCTGTTTTTT
TRBD2 TRBJ2-7 - TRBV7-7 CASSFGGGSYEQYF TGTGCTAGCAGCTTTGGCGGGGGGTCCTACGAGCAGTACTTC
TRBD2 TRBJ2-7 once TRBV6-5 CASSPSAGGYEQYF TGTGCCAGCAGCCCATCAGCGGGGGGGTACGAGCAGTACTTC
TRBD1 TRBJ1-1 - TRBV29-1 CSATTGGTEAFF TGCAGCGCCACGACAGGGGGCACTGAAGCTTTCTTT
- TRBJ2-1 - TRBV7-3 CASSLTFQGSGNEQFF TGTGCCAGCAGCTTAACGTTCCAGGGGTCGGGTAATGAGCAGTTCTTC
TRBD1 TRBJ1-1 once TRBV5-1 CASSLGVRGTGESTEAFF TGCGCCAGCAGCTTGGGTGTCCGGGGGACAGGGGAATCCACTGAAGCTTTCTTT
TRBD1 TRBJ2-5 - TRBV5-4 CASSLSGGTGGEETQYF TGTGCCAGCAGCTTGTCTGGGGGGACAGGGGGGGAAGAGACCCAGTACTTC
- TRBJ2-2 - TRBV30 CAWSPPPGGELFF TGTGCCTGGAGTCCCCCTCCGGGTGGGGAGCTGTTTTTT
- TRBJ2-7 - TRBV7-8 CASSLALRGEQYF TGTGCCAGCAGCTTAGCGTTACGGGGTGAGCAGTACTTC
- TRBJ1-4 - TRBV5-6 CASSPRRAAGEKLFF TGTGCCAGCAGCCCAAGACGGGCTGCGGGTGAAAAACTGTTTTTT
- TRBJ1-1 - TRBV15 CATSREAEKAFF TGTGCCACCAGCAGAGAGGCGGAAAAAGCTTTCTTT
- TRBJ1-1 - TRBV29-1 CSVKSFRQGFMNTEAFF TGCAGCGTGAAATCTTTCCGGCAGGGTTTCATGAACACTGAAGCTTTCTTT
TRBD1 TRBJ1-2 - TRBV27 CASRRRTGGGYTF TGTGCCAGCCGACGGCGGACAGGGGGCGGCTACACCTTC
TRBD2 TRBJ2-2 - TRBV6-1 CASSPGRSGELFF TGTGCCAGCAGCCCCGGGAGGTCCGGGGAGCTGTTTTTT
TRBD2 TRBJ2-5 - TRBV4-2 CASSRGTSGEETQYF TGTGCCAGCAGCCGAGGGACTAGCGGGGAAGAGACCCAGTACTTC
- TRBJ1-1 - TRBV27 CASSLSVSLNTEAFF TGTGCCAGCAGTTTATCGGTCAGTCTGAACACTGAAGCTTTCTTT
TRBD2 TRBJ2-7 - TRBV14 CASSLPGLAGGEQYF TGTGCCAGCAGCCTTCCGGGACTAGCGGGTGGAGAGCAGTACTTC
- TRBJ2-7 - TRBV5-6 CASSLYHRFLHYEQYF TGTGCCAGCAGCTTGTATCACAGGTTTCTACACTACGAGCAGTACTTC
- TRBJ1-1 - TRBV9 CASSVGTGKEYTEAFF TGTGCCAGCAGCGTAGGAACAGGGAAGGAGTACACTGAAGCTTTCTTT
TRBD1 TRBJ1-2 - TRBV19 CASSTPGQGIYGYTF TGTGCCAGTAGTACCCCAGGACAGGGGATCTATGGCTACACCTTC
- TRBJ2-3 - TRBV7-2 CASSFAMRSTDTQYF TGTGCCAGCAGTTTCGCGATGCGGAGCACAGATACGCAGTATTTT
- TRBJ1-1 - TRBV29-1 CSVTENTEAFF TGCAGCGTCACAGAGAACACTGAAGCTTTCTTT
- TRBJ1-1 - TRBV5-6 CASSALDSRNTEAFF TGTGCCAGCAGCGCCCTAGACTCGAGGAACACTGAAGCTTTCTTT
- TRBJ1-6 few TRBV7-9 CASSLESGALSPLHF TGTGCCAGCAGCTTAGAGTCAGGGGCTCTTTCACCCCTCCACTTT
TRBD1 TRBJ1-6 - TRBV9 CASSVDPDRVNSPLHF TGTGCCAGCAGCGTAGATCCGGACAGGGTTAATTCACCCCTCCACTTT
- TRBJ1-5 - TRBV29-1 CSAGGRNQPQHF TGCAGCGCCGGAGGTAGAAATCAGCCCCAGCATTTT
- TRBJ2-7 - TRBV5-6 CASSLIPGTYEQYF TGTGCCAGCAGCTTAATCCCCGGGACCTACGAGCAGTACTTC
TRBD2 TRBJ2-1 few TRBV4-3 CASSQDPGGAREQFF TGCGCCAGCAGCCAAGATCCCGGGGGGGCCCGTGAGCAGTTCTTC
- TRBJ1-1 - TRBV30 CAWSLKGGTEAFF TGTGCCTGGAGCCTTAAAGGGGGCACTGAAGCTTTCTTT
- TRBJ1-2 - TRBV5-5 CASSLGGSTGWGYTF TGTGCCAGCAGCTTGGGGGGCTCGACAGGTTGGGGCTACACCTTC
TRBD1 TRBJ2-5 - TRBV5-1 CASSGNQGASETQYF TGCGCCAGCAGCGGCAATCAGGGGGCCTCAGAGACCCAGTACTTC
TRBD1 TRBJ1-6 - TRBV4-1 CASSKTLTGSANSPLHF TGCGCCAGCAGCAAAACCCTGACAGGGTCGGCTAATTCACCCCTCCACTTT
- TRBJ1-5 - TRBV25-1 CASSESGTNQPQHF TGTGCCAGCAGTGAAAGCGGGACTAATCAGCCCCAGCATTTT
TRBD1 TRBJ1-2 - TRBV6-1 CASSEVGTVYGYTF TGTGCCAGCAGTGAAGTAGGGACAGTCTATGGCTACACCTTC
- TRBJ2-3 - TRBV9 CASSASRGTDTQYF TGTGCCAGCAGCGCTTCCCGGGGAACAGATACGCAGTATTTT
- TRBJ1-1 few TRBV5-1 CASSLTVMNTEAFF TGCGCCAGCAGCTTGACAGTTATGAACACTGAAGCTTTCTTT
- TRBJ2-2 few TRBV5-6 CASSSGLVRGELFF TGTGCCAGCAGCTCTGGACTGGTACGGGGGGAGCTGTTTTTT
- TRBJ2-5 - TRBV4-1 CASSQGLGETQYF TGCGCCAGCAGCCAAGGACTAGGGGAGACCCAGTACTTC
TRBD1 TRBJ2-1 few TRBV7-9 CASSDSGRTGVEEQFF TGTGCCAGCAGCGATAGTGGACGGACAGGGGTTGAGGAGCAGTTCTTC
TRBD1 TRBJ2-5 - TRBV5-1 CASSSFGQGQETQYF TGCGCCAGCAGCTCCTTCGGACAGGGCCAAGAGACCCAGTACTTC
TRBD1 TRBJ1-1 - TRBV7-8 CASSWGQGENTEAFF TGTGCCAGCAGCTGGGGACAGGGGGAAAACACTGAAGCTTTCTTT
TRBD1 TRBJ1-1 once TRBV5-4 CASSPRQGANTEAFF TGTGCCAGCAGCCCAAGACAGGGGGCGAACACTGAAGCTTTCTTT
- TRBJ1-1 - TRBV7-3 CASSLNSGDTEAFF TGTGCCAGCAGCTTAAACTCAGGGGACACTGAAGCTTTCTTT
TRBD1 TRBJ2-4 - TRBV5-1 CASSPYPDRVGDIQYF TGCGCCAGCAGCCCCTATCCCGACAGGGTGGGTGACATTCAGTACTTC
TRBD1 TRBJ2-3 - TRBV7-2 CASSSGQVGDTQYF TGTGCCAGCAGCTCGGGACAGGTCGGAGATACGCAGTATTTT
- TRBJ1-1 - TRBV7-6 CASSLPPGNTEAFF TGTGCCAGCAGCTTACCCCCGGGGAACACTGAAGCTTTCTTT
- TRBJ1-2 - TRBV11-2 CASSLADSYGYTF TGTGCCAGCAGCTTAGCGGACAGCTATGGCTACACCTTC
- TRBJ1-3 - TRBV10-3 CAISFDSSGNTIYF TGTGCCATCAGTTTTGACAGCTCTGGAAACACCATATATTTT